One sample yielded the 17 T cell receptor beta chains listed below, sequenced in a study of CD8 T cells in Susac syndrome. RNA amounts of roughly 0.45 to 1 ug underwent reverse transcription with random hexamers. TCRdb analysed the immunoSEQ multiplex PCR reads with MiXCR anew, one entry per CDR3 protein. The sample has roughly 88,000 distinct CDR3 sequences, about 95% seen once; the top ten hold approximately 0.41%. Sequences were obtained from CD8+ T cells from PBMCs. The receptors were sampled from a human donor with Susac syndrome.

Only one count was recorded for this clonotype. CDR3 in DNA: TGTGCCAGCTCCACAGGGGCACTAAGACACGAGCAGTACGTC. Translating it yields CASSTGALRHEQYV. J is TRBJ2-7 and V is TRBV6-6, with 7 bases matching TRBD1. Losses at the gene ends were 8 bases for V and 5 bases for J; bases not matched to a gene: 12. The germline CDR1 and CDR2 sequences are MNHNY and SVGAGI (reference sequence). This CDR3 has 14 residues.

The J gene is TRBJ2-5, the V gene TRBV13; maybe TRBD1 (6 bases). The CDR3 covers 15 residues. V was shortened by 2 bases and J by 2 bases, with 12 bases between the two germline ends. Per the germline V gene, CDR1 is PRHDT and CDR2 is FYEKMQ (reference sequence). The CDR3: CASSLWGRPQETQYF. The CDR3 region has the DNA TGTGCCAGCAGCTTATGGGGGCGGCCGCAAGAGACCCAGTACTTC.

This clonotype has a single count. The chain couples TRBV20-1 to TRBJ1-2; TRBD1 matches 7 bases. The V segment lost 7 bases and the J segment 1 base; nucleotides outside the gene matches: 9. This CDR3 contains 14 residues. Germline CDR1 is DFQATT and CDR2 is SNEGSKA (reference sequence). As DNA, the CDR3 is TGCAGTGTATGGATACGGGACAGTAACTATGGCTACACCTTC. This encodes CSVWIRDSNYGYTF.

This chain connects TRBV7-2 to TRBJ2-7, with D tentatively TRBD2 (6 bases). Deletions cut 1 base from V and 0 bases from J, with 13 bases between. The germline gives CDR1 SGHTA, CDR2 FQGNSA. This CDR3 has 16 residues. The CDR3 DNA sequence: TGTGCCAGCAGCTTAGTGCGGCTAGCGCACTCCTACGAGCAGTACTTC. Protein sequence: CASSLVRLAHSYEQYF.

The V call is TRBV5-1, the J call TRBJ2-5; D is perhaps TRBD2 (6 bases). Trimming left V 0 bases short and J 5 bases short, with 20 bases between. This CDR3 is 17 amino acids long. The V gene's germline CDR1 is SGHRS and CDR2 YFSETQ. CDR3 nucleotide sequence: TGCGCCAGCAGCTTGGCGATTGGGCAGGGACTTCGCGAGACCCAGTACTTC. It encodes CASSLAIGQGLRETQYF.

V usage is TRBV29-1 and J usage is TRBJ1-1; no reliable D call. The CDR3 is made up of 11 amino acids. The V gene lost 4 bases and the J gene lost 7 bases, with 10 bases spanning the gap. Per the germline V gene, CDR1 is SQVTM and CDR2 is ANQGSEA. CDR3 protein: CSVVGSIEAFF. Here the CDR3 DNA reads TGCAGCGTTGTAGGGTCGATTGAAGCTTTCTTT.

Details on this clonotype: One end of the junction fails to match germline, which may point to a read error. The V and J genes are TRBV7-7 and TRBJ2-3; D not resolved. The CDR3 spans 14 residues. CDR1 and CDR2 from the germline V gene are SSHAT and FNYEAQ (reference sequence). This CDR3 reads CASSLGPEYETQYF. The CDR3 DNA is TGTGCTAGCAGCTTAGGTCCGGAATACGAGACGCAGTATTTT.

The chain employs TRBV21-1 and TRBJ2-3; the table's D call of TRBD1 was not tested on the DNA. TRBV21-1 represents a pseudogene. There are 18 residues in the CDR3. The DNA of the CDR3 is TGTGCCAGCAGCAACGAAAAGCTATGTGGACAGCCCACAGATACGCAGTATTTT. Its translation: CASSNEKLCGQPTDTQYF.

The V call is TRBV2, the J call TRBJ2-5; 8 nucleotides agree with TRBD1. CDR3 length: 14 residues. From germline, CDR1 is SNHLY and CDR2 FYNNEI. Unmatched junction bases numbered 8, after V lost 10 bases and J lost 1 base. CDR3 sequence reads: CATQGQDTQETQYF. CDR3 nucleotides: TGTGCCACCCAGGGACAGGACACCCAAGAGACCCAGTACTTC.

This clonotype appeared once. The rearrangement links TRBV20-1 to TRBJ2-1; 10 positions agree with TRBD2. Germline trimming cut 3 bases from V and 5 bases from J; bases unmatched to any gene: 7. CDR1 is DFQATT, CDR2 SNEGSKA, per germline (reference sequence). This CDR3 region has 15 residues. CDR3 sequence: CSASDLAGVDNEQFF. CDR3 nucleotide sequence: TGCAGTGCTAGCGATCTAGCGGGAGTCGACAATGAGCAGTTCTTC.

The genes are TRBV29-1 and TRBJ2-1; D remains unclear. The CDR3 sequence is 12 residues long. CDR1 is SQVTM and CDR2 is ANQGSEA in the germline V gene. The ends were cut back, 6 bases at V and 0 bases at J, with 6 bases in the middle. CDR3 nucleotides: TGCAGCGTCCTAAGCTCCTACAATGAGCAGTTCTTC. This sequence encodes CSVLSSYNEQFF.

The gene calls are TRBV24-1 and TRBJ1-5; weak D call: TRBD1 (5 bases). Germline loops: CDR1 KGHDR, CDR2 SFDVKD. The CDR3 runs 17 residues. V lost 7 bases and J lost 0, with 18 bases in between. The DNA of the CDR3 is TGTGCCACCAGACCGGGACCCGCTGCCTATAGCAATCAGCCCCAGCATTTT. Protein: CATRPGPAAYSNQPQHF.

The chain uses TRBV6-5 and TRBJ2-6, with D tentatively TRBD2 (5 bases). Between the trimmed V and J ends, which lost 2 bases and 1 base, there was a span of 18 bases. The CDR3 totals 19 residues. Germline assignment: CDR1 MNHEY and CDR2 SVGAGI. DNA for the CDR3: TGTGCCAGCAGTTACCCGCCACGGCCTGAGGGATCTGGGGCCAACGTCCTGACTTTC. Its protein is CASSYPPRPEGSGANVLTF.

The CDR3 DNA is TGTGCCAGCAGCTTCTATTCAGAGAATGAGCAGTTCTTC. Protein: CASSFYSENEQFF. The gene calls are TRBV6-5 and TRBJ2-1; no clear D gene. The CDR3 extends over 13 amino acids. CDR1 and CDR2 from the germline V gene are MNHEY and SVGAGI. The V and J ends lost 6 bases and 7 bases respectively, with 13 bases between them.

This clonotype came up a few times. The chain uses TRBV27 and TRBJ1-5, with TRBD1 as a possible D gene (5 bases). The V gene lost 2 bases and the J gene lost 3 bases, with 8 bases spanning the gap. The germline gives CDR1 MNHEY, CDR2 SMNVEV (reference sequence). The CDR3 contains 14 residues. In DNA, the CDR3 is TGTGCCAGCAGTTTAGGGGGGAACAATCAGCCCCAGCATTTT. This encodes CASSLGGNNQPQHF.

CDR3 sequence: CASSLAGQYYEQYV. The CDR3, as DNA: TGTGCCAGCAGCTTAGCAGGACAGTACTACGAGCAGTACGTC. The chain recombines TRBV7-8 with TRBJ2-7, with D possibly TRBD1 on 6 matching bases. Germline assignment: CDR1 SGHVS and CDR2 FQNEAQ. The CDR3 length is 14 residues. Trimming cost V 0 bases and J 3 bases, with 9 bases left between them.

The chain combines TRBV20-1 with TRBJ2-1; unclear D gene. The CDR3 is 16 residues long. The germline V gene has CDR1 DFQATT and CDR2 SNEGSKA (reference sequence). Trimming cost V 3 bases and J 0 bases, with 15 bases left between them. The CDR3 DNA reads TGCAGTGCTAGTAGTCGGTTTTCGAGCTCCTACAATGAGCAGTTCTTC. It is translated as CSASSRFSSSYNEQFF.